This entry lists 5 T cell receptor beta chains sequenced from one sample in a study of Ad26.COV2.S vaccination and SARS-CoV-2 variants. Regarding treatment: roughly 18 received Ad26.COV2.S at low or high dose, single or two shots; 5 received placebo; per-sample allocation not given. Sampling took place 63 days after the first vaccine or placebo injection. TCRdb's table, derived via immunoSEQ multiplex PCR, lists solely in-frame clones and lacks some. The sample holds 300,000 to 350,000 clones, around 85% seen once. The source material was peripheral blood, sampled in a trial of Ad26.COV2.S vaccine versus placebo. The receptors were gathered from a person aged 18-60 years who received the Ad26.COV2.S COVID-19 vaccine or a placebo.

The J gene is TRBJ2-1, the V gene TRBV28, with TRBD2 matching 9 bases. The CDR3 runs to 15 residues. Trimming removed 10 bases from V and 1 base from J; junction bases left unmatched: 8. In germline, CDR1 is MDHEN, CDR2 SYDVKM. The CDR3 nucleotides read TGTGCCACTAGAAGCGGGGGGTGGTCCTACAATGAGCAGTTCTTC. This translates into CATRSGGWSYNEQFF.

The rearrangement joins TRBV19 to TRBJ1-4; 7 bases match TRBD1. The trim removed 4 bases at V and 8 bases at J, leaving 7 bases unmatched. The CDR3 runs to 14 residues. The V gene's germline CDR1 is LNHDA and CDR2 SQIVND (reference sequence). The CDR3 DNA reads TGTGCCAGTAGTAGAACAGGGGCTGAGGAAAAACTGTTTTTT. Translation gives CASSRTGAEEKLFF.

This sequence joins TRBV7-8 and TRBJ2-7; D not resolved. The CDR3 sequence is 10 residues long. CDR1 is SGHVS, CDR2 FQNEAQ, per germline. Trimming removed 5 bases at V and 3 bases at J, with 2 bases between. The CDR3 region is CASSDYEQYF. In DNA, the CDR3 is TGTGCCAGCAGCGACTACGAGCAGTACTTC. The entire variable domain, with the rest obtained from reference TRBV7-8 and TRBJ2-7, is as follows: GAGVSQSPRYKVAKRGQDVALRCDPISGHVSLFWYQQALGQGPEFLTYFQNEAQLDKSGLPSDRFFAERPEGSVSTLKIQRTQQEDSAVYLCASSDYEQYFGPGTRLTVT.

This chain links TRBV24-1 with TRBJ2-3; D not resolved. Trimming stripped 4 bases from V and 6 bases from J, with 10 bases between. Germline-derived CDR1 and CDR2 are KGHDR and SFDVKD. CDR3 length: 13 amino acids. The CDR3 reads CATSDFKTDTQYF. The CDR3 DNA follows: TGTGCCACCAGTGACTTCAAGACGGATACGCAGTATTTT.

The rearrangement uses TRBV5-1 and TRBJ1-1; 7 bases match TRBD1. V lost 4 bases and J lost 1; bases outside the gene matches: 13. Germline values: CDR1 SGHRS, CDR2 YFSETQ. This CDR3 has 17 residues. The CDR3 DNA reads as TGCGCCAGCAGCCCCAACCGACAGGGTGGAGGGAACACTGAAGCTTTCTTT. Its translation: CASSPNRQGGGNTEAFF.